Listed below are T cell receptor beta chains from one sample, sequenced in a study of CD8+ T cells in alopecia areata. Assay used: immunoSEQ multiplex PCR; TCRdb lists only in-frame clones, some missing. The sample contains a few hundred thousand clones, more than 55% of which appear only once. Sequencing was performed on CD4+ T cells sorted from blood, taken between weeks 43 and 45, from a patient treated with tofacitinib. These receptors all come from a human donor with alopecia areata. Both conserved end residues are part of each CDR3. The D gene is left open where the match is weak. Expanded clones get a size class; other rows say once, few or many, or leave the size out.

d_gene,v_gene,abundance,j_gene,CDR3nt,CDR3aa
.,TRBV7-2,.,TRBJ1-2,TGTGCCAGCAGCCCCCTAGACTGGAGTGGCTACACCTTC,CASSPLDWSGYTF
TRBD1,TRBV4-3,.,TRBJ1-6,TGCGCCAGCAGCCAAGAGACCGGGACAGGGAGGTCACCCCTCCACTTT,CASSQETGTGRSPLHF
.,TRBV5-6,.,TRBJ1-4,TGTGCCAGCAGCCCCGATCGGGACATGATAGCCGGACTGTTTTTT,CASSPDRDMIAGLFF
.,TRBV2,.,TRBJ2-1,TGTGCCACCCCCAGGGCTAGCCCTTACAATGAGCAGTTCTTC,CATPRASPYNEQFF
.,TRBV6-1,.,TRBJ2-1,TGTGCCAGCAGTGAAACTGCCTTCAATGAGCAGTTCTTC,CASSETAFNEQFF
.,TRBV29-1,.,TRBJ2-7,TGCAGCGTCGTCTCCTTCCCCTCCTACGAGCAGTACTTC,CSVVSFPSYEQYF
.,TRBV7-2,.,TRBJ2-7,TGTGCCAGCAGCTTAGCCGCACACGGGGACGAGCAGTACTTC,CASSLAAHGDEQYF
.,TRBV4-1,.,TRBJ1-2,TGCGCCAGCAGCCAAGATGGCAACTATGGCTACACCTTC,CASSQDGNYGYTF
.,TRBV7-2,.,TRBJ1-5,TGTGCCAGCAGCTTACGGGGCGGAAATCAGCCCCAGCATTTT,CASSLRGGNQPQHF
.,TRBV11-2,.,TRBJ2-3,TGTGCCAGCAGCTTAGTGAGGCTCGCAGATACGCAGTATTTT,CASSLVRLADTQYF
.,TRBV29-1,few,TRBJ1-1,TGCAGCGGTGAAGCAGGGTTAAAGGTCGCTGAAGCTTTCTTT,CSGEAGLKVAEAFF
TRBD2,TRBV6-5,few,TRBJ2-5,TGTGCCAGCAGTTCCGACGCAATAGCGGGGGAAGAGACCCAGTACTTC,CASSSDAIAGEETQYF
TRBD1,TRBV9,.,TRBJ1-2,TGTGCCAGCAGCGAGTTGGGGACAGGGGCAATCTATGGCTACACCTTC,CASSELGTGAIYGYTF
TRBD2,TRBV29-1,.,TRBJ2-7,TGCAGCGTTGAAGGGGCGGGACTAGAAGGGCCCTACGAGCAGTACTTC,CSVEGAGLEGPYEQYF
.,TRBV6-1,once,TRBJ2-7,TGTGCCAGCAGTGAACAGTACGGATACGAGCAGTACTTC,CASSEQYGYEQYF
TRBD2,TRBV9,.,TRBJ2-2,TGTGCCAGCAGCGGAGCACTAGCGGGGGGCCGCCCCAGCACCGGGGAGCTGTTTTTT,CASSGALAGGRPSTGELFF
.,TRBV30,.,TRBJ1-6,TGTGCCTGGAGGCGGGATAATTCACCCCTCCACTTT,CAWRRDNSPLHF
.,TRBV7-2,.,TRBJ1-5,TGTGCCAGCAGCTCGACGTGGGGATGGAATCAGCCCCAGCATTTT,CASSSTWGWNQPQHF
TRBD2,TRBV6-5,.,TRBJ2-3,TGTGCCAGCAGTTACGGAGCGGGGGGTAGCACAGATACGCAGTATTTT,CASSYGAGGSTDTQYF
.,TRBV10-3,.,TRBJ2-5,TGTGCCATCAGTGAAGGAGGGGTTAGGGAGACCCAGTACTTC,CAISEGGVRETQYF
.,TRBV5-4,.,TRBJ1-1,TGTGCCAGCAGCTTGGTGGGCATCGACACTGAAGCTTTCTTT,CASSLVGIDTEAFF
.,TRBV29-1,once,TRBJ1-1,TGCAGCTCCCGTATGCTGGGTGCCACTGAAGCTTTCTTT,CSSRMLGATEAFF
.,TRBV23-1,.,TRBJ2-7,TGCGCCAGCAGTCCTGAAACCGGGACCAAGACCTACGAGCAGTACTTC,CASSPETGTKTYEQYF
.,TRBV30,.,TRBJ2-3,TGTGCCTGGAGTGTACAGTCAGATACGCAGTATTTT,CAWSVQSDTQYF
.,TRBV2,.,TRBJ1-2,TGTGCCAGCAGTGAAGACCTCTATGGCTACACCTTC,CASSEDLYGYTF
.,TRBV29-1,.,TRBJ2-2,TGCAGCGTTGGTGGGCAGGCACCCATGGACACCGGGGAGCTGTTTTTT,CSVGGQAPMDTGELFF
.,TRBV4-1,.,TRBJ1-2,TGCGCCAGCAGCCAAGAAAACAGTGGATTAGGGTTAGGGTTCATGGGAGGCTACACCTTC,CASSQENSGLGLGFMGGYTF
.,TRBV29-1,few,TRBJ1-1,TGCAGCTCCTCGCCGGCGAACACTGAAGCTTTCTTT,CSSSPANTEAFF
TRBD2,TRBV9,few,TRBJ2-3,TGTGCCAGCAGCCCTGGGGGGGTCACAGATACGCAGTATTTT,CASSPGGVTDTQYF
TRBD1,TRBV25-1,.,TRBJ2-7,TGTGCCAGCACTGAGGCAGGGGGTACCTACGAGCAGTACTTC,CASTEAGGTYEQYF
.,TRBV14,many,TRBJ1-1,TGTGCCAGCAGCCCCTTCGTGGCCACTGAAGCTTTCTTT,CASSPFVATEAFF
.,TRBV2,many,TRBJ2-7,TGTGCCAGCAGGAGCGGTCCATTAGAGCAGTACTTC,CASRSGPLEQYF
.,TRBV7-6,.,TRBJ2-6,TGTGCCAGCAGCTTAGGGCCGGCCTCTGGGGCCAACGTCCTGACTTTC,CASSLGPASGANVLTF
TRBD1,TRBV4-1,.,TRBJ1-2,TGCGCCAGCAGCCAAGTTTTGTGGACAGGGTCAGGTGGCTACACCTTC,CASSQVLWTGSGGYTF
TRBD2,TRBV30,.,TRBJ2-1,TGTGCCTGGAGTGTACTTGGGAGCGGGGGCTACAATGAGCAGTTCTTC,CAWSVLGSGGYNEQFF
.,TRBV5-4,.,TRBJ1-5,TGTGCCAGCAGCTTGGGTCCCCCATTCGAGAATCAGCCCCAGCATTTT,CASSLGPPFENQPQHF
.,TRBV12-5,.,TRBJ2-5,TGTGCTAGTGGTTTGGGACTCTTGCAGGGGACCCAGTACTTC,CASGLGLLQGTQYF
.,TRBV7-9,.,TRBJ2-3,TGTGCCAGCAGCTTAGCCCAGCCCACTAGCACAGATACGCAGTATTTT,CASSLAQPTSTDTQYF
.,TRBV19,many,TRBJ2-3,TGTGCCAGTAGTCCCAGCGAGGATACGCAGTATTTT,CASSPSEDTQYF
.,TRBV5-1,many,TRBJ1-1,TGCGCCAGCAGCTTGGGGAACGGGGACACTGAAGCTTTCTTT,CASSLGNGDTEAFF
.,TRBV29-1,.,TRBJ2-2,TGCAGCGTTGAAAGGGGGGAAAACACCGGGGAGCTGTTTTTT,CSVERGENTGELFF
TRBD1,TRBV4-3,.,TRBJ1-2,TGCGCCAGCAGCCAAGATAAAATCGGGGGGACAGGGCGAACGTATGGCTACACCTTC,CASSQDKIGGTGRTYGYTF